Listed here are 10 T cell receptor beta chains from one sample, sequenced in a study of spatial heterogeneity in lung cancer. TCRdb used MiXCR to reprocess the 5' RACE reads, holding one entry per CDR3 protein. The sample includes about 2,900 distinct CDR3 sequences, 55% of them seen just once. Time point described: blood at routine non-recurrence follow-up after resection. Here the sequenced sample was PBMCs, taken at follow-up. The receptors derive from a male donor with early-stage non-small cell lung cancer.

As regards this clonotype: This beta chain represents an off-target read in a library built for alpha chains; its size is of limited meaning. The chain couples TRBV12-3 or TRBV12-4 to TRBJ2-5; D possibly corresponds to TRBD2 (7 bases). The CDR3 has 15 residues. Trimming cost V 4 bases and J 2 bases, with 14 bases left between them. The CDR3 sequence: CASSSSGGRQETQYF. CDR3 DNA sequence: TGTGCCAGCAGTTCTTCCGGGGGGCGGCAAGAGACCCAGTACTTC.

With respect to this clonotype: As an off-target read in a library built for alpha chains, this beta chain has a frequency of little significance. The chain joins TRBV28 to TRBJ2-7, with 8 nucleotides matching TRBD1. V lost 6 bases to trimming and J lost 3 bases; unmatched junction nucleotides: 13. The CDR3 spans 16 residues. The germline V gene has CDR1 MDHEN and CDR2 SYDVKM. This CDR3 reads CASRDPGGTGVYEQYF. The CDR3 DNA is TGTGCCAGCAGAGATCCTGGGGGGACAGGAGTCTACGAGCAGTACTTC.

With regard to this clonotype: Since the library was made to target alpha chains, this beta chain is a stray read and its abundance is not meaningful. The chain couples TRBV10-3 to TRBJ2-2, with unresolved D. V was cut by 11 bases and J by 3 bases, with 7 bases left in between. This CDR3 is built from 11 residues. Germline assignment: CDR1 ENHRY and CDR2 SYGVKD. CDR3 DNA sequence: TGTGCCGGAAGGGACACCGGGGAGCTGTTTTTT. Its protein product is CAGRDTGELFF.

Concerning this clonotype itself: This beta chain is an unintended read in a library built for alpha chains; its size means little. The chain is built from TRBV18 and TRBJ2-1; 7 nucleotides match TRBD2. The CDR3 runs to 15 residues. Germline V gives CDR1 KGHSH, CDR2 LQKENI. V was pared by 3 bases and J by 3 bases, with 5 bases of the junction left unmatched. The CDR3 DNA reads as TGTGCCAGCTCACCGCAGCGGGGCCTCTACAATGAGCAGTTCTTC. Protein: CASSPQRGLYNEQFF.

A remark on this clonotype: Within a library made for alpha chains, this beta chain is off target, and its count is uninformative. The chain's CDR3 is CSAKTYRDPIAKNIQYF. As DNA, the CDR3 is TGCAGTGCAAAGACATACAGGGATCCTATAGCCAAAAACATTCAGTACTTC. The V gene is TRBV20-1, the J gene TRBJ2-4; possible D gene TRBD1, 6 bases. This CDR3 is built from 17 residues. V was cut by 6 bases and J by 0 bases, with 21 bases left in between. Germline V gives CDR1 DFQATT, CDR2 SNEGSKA (reference sequence).

For this clonotype: Because the library targeted alpha chains, this beta chain is an off-target read whose size means little. J is TRBJ2-7 and V is TRBV28, with D possibly TRBD1 on 6 matching bases. This CDR3 region has 13 residues. The V end lost 5 bases, the J end lost 3 bases, and 11 bases lay between the germline ends. Germline CDR1 MDHEN, CDR2 SYDVKM. Written as DNA, the CDR3 is TGTGCCAGCAGTCAGAGGGGACACTACGAGCAGTACTTC. Translation gives CASSQRGHYEQYF.

Remarks on this clonotype: Little can be read into the size of this beta chain, an off-target read in a library designed for alpha chains. This chain links TRBV5-1 with TRBJ1-1; D possibly corresponds to TRBD1 (6 bases). The V and J ends lost 5 bases and 4 bases respectively, with 15 bases between them. Germline lookup yields CDR1 SGHRS and CDR2 YFSETQ. The CDR3 has 14 amino acids. The CDR3, as DNA: TGCGCCAGCAGTTATGGACAGACCTCCACTGAAGCTTTCTTT. Translating it yields CASSYGQTSTEAFF.

This clonotype appeared a few times. With the library built for alpha chains, this beta chain is off target and its frequency is not meaningful. The chain joins TRBV10-3 to TRBJ1-2, with TRBD1 matching 11 bases. J was trimmed by 4 bases and V by 4 bases; bases with no gene match: 5. The CDR3 has 15 residues. The germline gives CDR1 ENHRY, CDR2 SYGVKD. CDR3 residues: CAISAEDRGPYGYTF. Written as DNA, the CDR3 is TGTGCCATCAGTGCCGAGGACAGGGGGCCCTATGGCTACACCTTC.

Turning to this clonotype: Little can be read into the size of this beta chain, an off-target read in a library designed for alpha chains. This chain joins TRBV7-2 and TRBJ2-5; D remains unclear. The V and J ends lost 5 bases and 4 bases respectively, with 5 bases between them. The CDR3 has 11 residues. The germline CDR1 and CDR2 sequences are SGHTA and FQGNSA. The CDR3 region is CASSPIETQYF. CDR3 DNA sequence: TGTGCCAGCAGCCCGATAGAGACCCAGTACTTC.

Concerning this clonotype: The size of this beta chain means little, since it is a stray read in a library made for alpha chains. V and J are TRBV7-2 and TRBJ2-1; 8 bases fit TRBD2. J lost 10 bases, V lost 3 bases, and 2 bases had no gene match. This CDR3 has 12 residues. Germline values: CDR1 SGHTA, CDR2 FQGNSA. The chain's CDR3 is CASSFSGTEQFF. For the CDR3, the DNA is TGTGCCAGCAGCTTTAGCGGGACAGAGCAGTTCTTC.